The TCR beta chain under discussion was sequenced for a study of blood T cell repertoires in COVID-19. The CDR3 extends over 17 amino acids. V shed 3 bases and J 5 bases; nucleotides not matched to a gene: 15. Germline V gene data show CDR1 as MNHEY and CDR2 as SMNVEV (reference sequence). Per the original data handling: Amplified reference gene primers provided the basis for estimating nucleated cell counts. Clones were read by immunoSEQ multiplex PCR, and TCRdb kept only the in-frame ones, dropping some. V and J calls and clone size are copied from that table; D and trimming were computed from the DNA. The sample yields more than 80,000 clones, about 79% seen once. Patients from Seattle were sampled longitudinally, starting during active infection.

The V call is TRBV27, the J call TRBJ2-7; 8 positions match TRBD2. The sequenced material came from peripheral blood. The origin of this receptor is an elderly man with COVID-19, enrolled during active disease. CDR3 bases: TGTGCCAGCAGTTTGGTCGGGAGGGCCTGGGGAGGAGACGAGCAGTACTTC. Residues: CASSLVGRAWGGDEQYF.